The 13 T cell receptor beta chains given below trace back to one sample, sequenced in a study of response to subunit inactivated influenza vaccine. TCRdb used MiXCR to reprocess the RT-PCR reads, holding one entry per CDR3 protein. The sample lists 800,000 or so distinct CDR3 sequences; approximately 21% were seen once. Specimen: PBMCs from blood, collected less than 6 days after vaccination. These receptors all come from a man over 45 who received an inactivated influenza vaccine.

The genes are TRBV10-3 and TRBJ1-1; D perhaps matches TRBD1 (5 bases). The germline gives CDR1 ENHRY, CDR2 SYGVKD. The CDR3 runs 13 residues. Trimming stripped 6 bases from V and 2 bases from J, with 10 bases between. CDR3 bases: TGTGCCATCAGGCCGGGGGGAAACACTGAAGCTTTCTTT. It encodes CAIRPGGNTEAFF.

This clonotype was picked up a small number of times. The genes are TRBV4-3 and TRBJ1-1; D is unresolved. V was pared by 4 bases and J by 5 bases, with 17 bases between. Germline loops: CDR1 LGHNA, CDR2 YSLEER. The CDR3 is 15 amino acids. In DNA, the CDR3 is TGCGCCAGCAGCCTCGAGGTGGGCCCAGAGACTGAAGCTTTCTTT. The encoded protein is CASSLEVGPETEAFF.

The chain recombines TRBV7-6 with TRBJ2-2; 11 bases map to TRBD2. The CDR3 covers 17 residues. V was pared by 3 bases and J by 4 bases, with 7 bases of the junction left unmatched. Germline V lookup: CDR1 SGHVS, CDR2 FNYEAQ. The CDR3 DNA is TGTGCCAGCAGCTTGAAACTAGCGGGGGCAAGCACCGGGGAGCTGTTTTTT. Its protein is CASSLKLAGASTGELFF.

This rearrangement joins TRBV7-2 to TRBJ2-7; tentatively, D is TRBD2 (5 bases). CDR3 length: 14 residues. Trimming removed 0 bases from V and 2 bases from J, with 8 bases in between. Germline assignment: CDR1 SGHTA and CDR2 FQGNSA. CDR3 nucleotide sequence: TGTGCCAGCAGCTTAGCTGCTAGCACCTACGAGCAGTACTTC. Translation: CASSLAASTYEQYF.

This clonotype occurred a few times. This chain links TRBV30 with TRBJ2-7; D gene uncertain. The CDR3 length is 13 residues. Per the germline V gene, CDR1 is GTSNPN and CDR2 is SVGIG (reference sequence). Between the trimmed V and J ends, which lost 0 bases and 6 bases, there was a span of 12 bases. The CDR3 DNA reads TGTGCCTGGAGTGTACTGGGAACAACCGAGCAGTACTTC. Translating it yields CAWSVLGTTEQYF.

In its sample, this clonotype was seen many times. The V and J genes are TRBV28 and TRBJ2-1, with 11 bases identical to TRBD2. The CDR3 has 17 residues. V lost 4 bases to trimming and J lost 4 bases; unmatched junction nucleotides: 9. Germline CDR1 is MDHEN and CDR2 is SYDVKM. The CDR3, as DNA: TGTGCCAGCAGTTCCTTAACACTAGCGGGAGATTACAATGAGCAGTTCTTC. Its protein is CASSSLTLAGDYNEQFF.

This clonotype was seen a few times. This chain connects TRBV29-1 to TRBJ2-3, with a possible D match to TRBD1 (6 bases). The CDR3 extends over 15 amino acids. V was trimmed by 7 bases and J by 2 bases, leaving 19 bases between them. Germline V gives CDR1 SQVTM, CDR2 ANQGSEA. The CDR3 loop reads CSASTPDRSTDTQYF. In nucleotides, the CDR3 is TGCAGCGCCTCAACACCGGACAGATCCACAGATACGCAGTATTTT.

This clonotype was seen more than once but under ten times. This chain uses TRBV12-3 or TRBV12-4 with TRBJ1-6; 11 bases align to TRBD1. CDR3 length: 14 residues. With V trimmed by 5 bases and J by 9 bases, 3 bases remained unmatched. The CDR3 protein is CASSTGTGGSPLHF. Written as DNA, the CDR3 is TGTGCCAGCAGTACCGGGACAGGGGGTTCACCCCTCCACTTT.

The gene calls are TRBV4-2 and TRBJ2-5, with D unresolved. This CDR3 is built from 16 residues. Trimming pared 1 base from V and 2 bases from J, leaving 14 bases between. Germline loops: CDR1 LGHNA, CDR2 YNFKEQ. The CDR3 reads CASSQAGSSKQETQYF. In nucleotides, the CDR3 is TGTGCCAGCAGCCAAGCGGGCAGCTCAAAGCAAGAGACCCAGTACTTC.

The chain recombines TRBV11-2 with TRBJ2-1; 7 nucleotides align to TRBD1. J lost 13 bases, V lost 5 bases, and 14 bases had no gene match. Germline-derived CDR1 and CDR2 are SGHAT and FQNNGV. This CDR3 is built from 14 residues. Here the CDR3 reads CASSPYRYRGAQFF. CDR3 nucleotides: TGTGCCAGCAGCCCTTACAGGTACAGGGGAGCCCAGTTCTTC.

The gene calls are TRBV15 and TRBJ2-3; the match to TRBD2 covers 9 bases. V lost 1 base to trimming and J lost 4 bases; unmatched junction nucleotides: 6. The CDR3 sequence is 16 residues long. Germline V gene data show CDR1 as LNHNV and CDR2 as YYDKDF (reference sequence). CDR3 sequence (DNA): TGTGCCACCAGCAGAGTCGGAGCGGGGGGACCAGATACGCAGTATTTT. Its translation is CATSRVGAGGPDTQYF.

This sequence joins TRBV20-1 and TRBJ1-2; a weak D match, TRBD1 (5 bases). CDR3 length: 10 amino acids. The germline gives CDR1 DFQATT, CDR2 SNEGSKA (reference sequence). Trimming stripped 7 bases from V and 5 bases from J, with 8 bases between. CDR3 sequence (DNA): TGCAGTGGAGGGGAGTATGGCTACACCTTC. It encodes CSGGEYGYTF.

This clonotype was recorded a few times. V usage is TRBV7-2 and J usage is TRBJ2-5; 11 bases are a match to TRBD2. Trimming removed 6 bases from V and 4 bases from J; junction bases left unmatched: 7. This CDR3 has 15 residues. The germline CDR1 and CDR2 sequences are SGHTA and FQGNSA. The CDR3 DNA follows: TGTGCCAGCAGACCGACCGGGACTAGCGGAGAGACCCAGTACTTC. This codes for CASRPTGTSGETQYF.